This T cell receptor beta chain is drawn from a study of identical twins. Germline CDR1 SGHDT, CDR2 YYEEEE. The CDR3 is 15 amino acids. V was shortened by 3 bases and J by 0 bases, with 9 bases between the two germline ends. Findings of the study overall: Insertions were reduced in abundant cord blood beta clonotypes but not in memory repertoires.

MiXCR, run by TCRdb on the 5' RACE reads, gives a single entry per CDR3 protein. Of some 500,000 distinct CDR3 sequences listed, approximately 10% were seen once; the top ten hold roughly 3%. Comment on this clonotype: Its antigen is not known.

Separately, the same data were catalogued under a study of yellow fever vaccine responses in identical twins.

This chain links TRBV5-6 with TRBJ1-4; D is uncertain. The clonotype originates from a woman aged 18 to 35 in good health. Sequences were obtained from PBMCs. CDR3 amino acids: CASSSRFATNEKLFF. DNA for the CDR3: TGTGCCAGCAGCTCGCGGTTTGCAACTAATGAAAAACTGTTTTTT. The whole variable domain, filled in from reference TRBV5-6 and TRBJ1-4, reads DAGVTQSPTHLIKTRGQQVTLRCSPKSGHDTVSWYQQALGQGPQFIFQYYEEEERQRGNFPDRFSGHQFPNYSSELNVNALLLGDSALYLCASSSRFATNEKLFFGSGTQLSVL.